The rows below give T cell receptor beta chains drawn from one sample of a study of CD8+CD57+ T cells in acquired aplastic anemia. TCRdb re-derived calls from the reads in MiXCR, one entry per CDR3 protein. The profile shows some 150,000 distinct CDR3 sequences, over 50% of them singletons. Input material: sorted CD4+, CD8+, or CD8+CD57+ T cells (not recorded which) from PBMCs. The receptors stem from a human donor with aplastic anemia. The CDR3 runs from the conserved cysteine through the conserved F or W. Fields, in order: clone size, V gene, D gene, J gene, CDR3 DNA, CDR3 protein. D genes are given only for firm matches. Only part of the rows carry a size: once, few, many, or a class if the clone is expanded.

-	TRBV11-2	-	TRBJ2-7	TGTGCCAGCAGCGCCCTCGAGCAGTACTTC	CASSALEQYF
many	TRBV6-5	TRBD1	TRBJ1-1	TGTGCCAGCAGTTACGACAGGGGGAGCACTGAAGCTTTCTTT	CASSYDRGSTEAFF
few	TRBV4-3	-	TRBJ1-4	TGCGCCAGCAGCCAGGATGACGGGGGTAGAAATGAAAAACTGTTTTTT	CASSQDDGGRNEKLFF
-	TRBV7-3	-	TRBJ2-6	TGTGCCAGCAGCCCCGAGGACAGCCGGAGCGTCCTGACTTTC	CASSPEDSRSVLTF
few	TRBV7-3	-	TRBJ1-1	TGTGCCAGCAGCCTATACATGAACACTGAAGCTTTCTTT	CASSLYMNTEAFF
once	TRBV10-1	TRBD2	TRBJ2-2	TGCGCCAGCTCGCGCGGGAGCCCTCGCCTGGAGCTGTTTTTT	CASSRGSPRLELFF
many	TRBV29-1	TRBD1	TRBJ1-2	TGCAGCGTTGAAGATCGGCAGGGGGTTTCTTATGGCTACACCTTC	CSVEDRQGVSYGYTF
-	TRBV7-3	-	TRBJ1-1	TGTGCCAGCAGCTTAGCCGCTTACACTGAAGCTTTCTTT	CASSLAAYTEAFF
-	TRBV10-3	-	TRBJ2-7	TGTGCCATCAGTGGGGGTAGCGGCACCTACGAGCAGTACTTC	CAISGGSGTYEQYF
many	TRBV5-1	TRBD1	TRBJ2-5	TGCGCCAGCAGCTTGGATCAGGGGGCTCAAGAGACCCAGTACTTC	CASSLDQGAQETQYF
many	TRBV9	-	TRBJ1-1	TGTGCCAGCAGCCCCGGGTACACTGAAGCTTTCTTT	CASSPGYTEAFF
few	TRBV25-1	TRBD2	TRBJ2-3	TGTGCCTTTGTGACTAGCGGGTTCACAGATACGCAGTATTTT	CAFVTSGFTDTQYF
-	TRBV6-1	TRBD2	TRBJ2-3	TGTGCCAGCAGTCGACTAGCGGGGGTCACAGATACGCAGTATTTT	CASSRLAGVTDTQYF
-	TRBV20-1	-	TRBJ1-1	TGCAGTGGGCGAAACACTGAAGCTTTCTTT	CSGRNTEAFF
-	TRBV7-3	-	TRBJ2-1	TGTGCCAGCAGCGAAAACAGGGAGTACAATGAGCAGTTCTTC	CASSENREYNEQFF
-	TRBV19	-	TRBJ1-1	TGTGCCAGTAGTATCTTACAGGGTGGAACTGAAGCTTTCTTT	CASSILQGGTEAFF
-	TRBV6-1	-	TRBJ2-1	TGTGCCAGCAGTGAAGACAGACTACGGAGTGAGCAGTTCTTC	CASSEDRLRSEQFF
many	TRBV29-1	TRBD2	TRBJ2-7	TGCAGCGCCGTAGCGGGGGCCGACTACGAGCAGTACTTC	CSAVAGADYEQYF
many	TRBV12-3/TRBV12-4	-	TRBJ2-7	TGTGCCAGCAGTCCGTCTCCGGGGTTCGACGAGCAGTACTTC	CASSPSPGFDEQYF
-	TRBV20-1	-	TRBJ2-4	TGCAGTGCTGTCCCCCCCAGGATAGCCAAAAACATTCAGTACTTC	CSAVPPRIAKNIQYF
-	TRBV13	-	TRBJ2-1	TGTGCCAGCAGCTACTATAGGGGGAGCTACAATGAGCAGTTCTTC	CASSYYRGSYNEQFF
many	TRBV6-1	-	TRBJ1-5	TGTGCCAGCAGCCTGGACGGTAGCAATCAGCCCCAGCATTTT	CASSLDGSNQPQHF
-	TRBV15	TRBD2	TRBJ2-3	TGTGCCACCAGCGGACTAGCGGGGAGCACAGATACGCAGTATTTT	CATSGLAGSTDTQYF
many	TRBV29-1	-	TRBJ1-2	TGCAGCGTTGAAGGGGCAGGCTTCCCTCTCTATGGCTACACCTTC	CSVEGAGFPLYGYTF
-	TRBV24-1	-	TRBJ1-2	TGTGCCACCAGAGGGAGGGGTAAACTAGCTAACTATGGCTACACCTTC	CATRGRGKLANYGYTF
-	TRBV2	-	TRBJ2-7	TGTGCCAGCAGCCACGAGGCAGCGGGTGCTTACGAGCAGTACTTC	CASSHEAAGAYEQYF
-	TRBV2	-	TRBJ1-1	TGTGCCAGCAGCGACGGGCAGGCGAACACTGAAGCTTTCTTT	CASSDGQANTEAFF
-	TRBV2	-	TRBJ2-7	TGTGCCAGCAAGGCGGGGTTCTCCTACGAGCAGTACTTC	CASKAGFSYEQYF
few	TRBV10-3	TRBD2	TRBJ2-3	TGTGCCACCCTTTATGAGGGAGGGACAGATACGCAGTATTTT	CATLYEGGTDTQYF
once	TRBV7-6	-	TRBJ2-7	TGTGCCAGCAGCGCGGCAGGAACCTACGAGCAGTACTTC	CASSAAGTYEQYF
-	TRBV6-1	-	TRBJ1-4	TGTGCCAGCAGCCCATCCACAACTAATGGAAAACTGTTTTTT	CASSPSTTNGKLFF
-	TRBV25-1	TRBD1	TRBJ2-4	TGTGCCAGCAGTGGGGGACAGTCTGGCTACTTC	CASSGGQSGYF
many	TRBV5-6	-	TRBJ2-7	TGTGCCAGCAGCTTGGGTGGACAAGCCTACGAGCAGTACTTC	CASSLGGQAYEQYF
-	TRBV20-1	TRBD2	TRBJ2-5	TGCAGTGCTAGAACGGGGGGGCAAGAGACCCAGTACTTC	CSARTGGQETQYF
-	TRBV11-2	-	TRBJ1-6	TGTGCCAGCAGCTTAGGAGGCGCGAGCTCCTATAATTCACCCCTCCACTTT	CASSLGGASSYNSPLHF
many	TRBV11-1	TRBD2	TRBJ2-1	TGTGCCAGCAGCACCCCGCGCGGGGGGGCCCTCTTGCTTACCGATGAGCAGTTCTTC	CASSTPRGGALLLTDEQFF
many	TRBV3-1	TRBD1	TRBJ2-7	TGTGCCAGCAGCCCGGGACAGAACTTATACGAGCAGTACTTC	CASSPGQNLYEQYF
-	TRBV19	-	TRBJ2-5	TGTGCCAGTCACTCAGGGTCGGGGACCCAGTACTTC	CASHSGSGTQYF
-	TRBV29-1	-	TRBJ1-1	TGCAGCGTTGAATCGAACACTGAAGCTTTCTTT	CSVESNTEAFF